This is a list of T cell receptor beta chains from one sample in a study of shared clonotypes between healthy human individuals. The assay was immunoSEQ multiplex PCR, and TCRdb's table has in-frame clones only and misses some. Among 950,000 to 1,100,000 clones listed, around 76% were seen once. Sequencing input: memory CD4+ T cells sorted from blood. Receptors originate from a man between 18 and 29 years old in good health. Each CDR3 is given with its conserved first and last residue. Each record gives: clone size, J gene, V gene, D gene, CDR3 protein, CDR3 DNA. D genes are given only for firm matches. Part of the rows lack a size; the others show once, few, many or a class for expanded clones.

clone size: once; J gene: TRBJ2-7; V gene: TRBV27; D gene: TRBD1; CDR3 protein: CASRKDRAHEQYF; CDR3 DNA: TGTGCCAGCAGAAAGGACAGGGCCCACGAGCAGTACTTC
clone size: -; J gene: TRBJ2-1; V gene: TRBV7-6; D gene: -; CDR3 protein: CASSRDWGSYNEQFF; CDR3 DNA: TGTGCCAGCAGCAGGGACTGGGGCTCCTACAATGAGCAGTTCTTC
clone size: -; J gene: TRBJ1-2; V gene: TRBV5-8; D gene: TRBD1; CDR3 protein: CASSLEQGTYGYTF; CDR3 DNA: TGTGCCAGCAGCTTGGAACAGGGGACTTATGGCTACACCTTC
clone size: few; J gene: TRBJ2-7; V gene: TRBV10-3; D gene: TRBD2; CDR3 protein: CAISEPLGTSGRSYEQYF; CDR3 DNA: TGTGCCATCAGTGAGCCACTCGGGACTAGCGGACGATCCTACGAGCAGTACTTC
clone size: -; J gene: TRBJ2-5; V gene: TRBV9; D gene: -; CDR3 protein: CASSVGGQETQYF; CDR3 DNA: TGTGCCAGCAGCGTAGGGGGCCAAGAGACCCAGTACTTC
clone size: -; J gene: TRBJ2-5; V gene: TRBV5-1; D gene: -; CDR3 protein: CASSLAGGAETQYF; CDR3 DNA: TGCGCCAGCAGCTTGGCCGGGGGTGCGGAGACCCAGTACTTC
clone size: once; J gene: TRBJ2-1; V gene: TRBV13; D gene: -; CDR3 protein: CASSRTGTQRRNEQFF; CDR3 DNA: TGTGCCAGCAGCAGAACCGGGACTCAACGTAGAAATGAGCAGTTCTTC
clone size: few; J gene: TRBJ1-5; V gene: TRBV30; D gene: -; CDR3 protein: CAWSPGEDQPQHF; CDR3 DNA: TGTGCCTGGAGTCCGGGGGAGGATCAGCCCCAGCATTTT
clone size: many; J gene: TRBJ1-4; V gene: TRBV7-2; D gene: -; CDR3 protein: CASSLGKSGNEKLFF; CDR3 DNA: TGTGCCAGCAGCTTAGGGAAGTCGGGTAATGAAAAACTGTTTTTT
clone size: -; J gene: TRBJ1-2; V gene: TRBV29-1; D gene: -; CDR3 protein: CSTGSQGDGYTF; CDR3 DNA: TGCAGCACTGGTAGCCAGGGCGATGGCTACACCTTC